This TCR beta chain was captured by sequencing in a study of Ad26.COV2.S vaccination and SARS-CoV-2 variants. The wider study: Donor joined the COV1001 Ad26.COV2.S trial arm. The study gave Ad26.COV2.S intramuscularly, once or twice 56 days apart.

This CDR3 has 14 residues. Germline V gene sequence: CDR1 MNHEY, CDR2 SVGAGI. Germline trimming cut 6 bases from V and 12 bases from J; bases unmatched to any gene: 15. The treatment is: around 19 received Ad26.COV2.S at low or high dose, single or two shots; about five received placebo; per-sample allocation not given. Specimens were obtained on day 63 following the first vaccine or placebo injection. The sample came from a Boston adult aged 18-55 years. Participants' vaccine, an Ad26 vector, delivered Wuhan-strain SARS-CoV-2 spike. Here immunoSEQ multiplex PCR was the method, and the copy in TCRdb shows in-frame clones only, minus some. The data hold approximately 480,000 clones, with roughly 85% observed a single time.

J is TRBJ2-7 and V is TRBV6-5, with 9 nucleotides matching TRBD1. This clonotype was obtained from a person aged 18 to 59 who received the Ad26.COV2.S COVID-19 vaccine or a placebo. The sample here was peripheral blood, taken in a trial of Ad26.COV2.S vaccine versus placebo. The CDR3 DNA reads TGTGCCAGCAGAACTAGTCGAGGGACAGGGTCGGCGTACTTC. Its translation is CASRTSRGTGSAYF.